This T cell receptor beta chain was sequenced in a study of regulatory T cells. Regarding this clone: Its antigen remains unidentified.

CDR3 length: 13 residues. V lost 5 bases and J 2 bases, leaving 10 bases between the germline ends. The germline gives CDR1 SGHRS, CDR2 YFSETQ. The primer mix had 52 TRBV and 13 TRBJ primers. Clones were sequenced by immunoSEQ multiplex PCR, and TCRdb holds only the in-frame ones, with some missing. The sample contains around 4,000 clones, about 90% of which appear only once. All CD3G-deficient patients showed autoimmunity, more severe in two. At testing, patients were 2 to 39 years old, with reduced naive and increased memory T-cell proportions. CD4+ cells were sorted into CD25-high CD127-low regulatory cells and CD25-low CD127-high conventional cells. Study outcomes and limitations: Compared with autologous conventional CD4+ cells and control regulatory cells, CD3G-deficient regulatory T cells showed reduced diversity.

J is TRBJ1-1 and V is TRBV5-1, with D possibly matching TRBD1 (5 bases). Input material: CD4+ Tregs sorted from blood. The receptor was isolated from a child under 10 years old with CD3G deficiency. The CDR3 nucleotides read TGCGCCAGCAGACGGGACGCAAACACTGAAGCTTTCTTT. Encoded protein: CASRRDANTEAFF.